This TCR beta chain stems from a study of vaccination effects on CD4 cells after COVID-19. Overall study context: Early and late post-vaccination samples came from a few convalescent patients. Findings and caveats of the study: There was marked clonal contraction among infection- and vaccine-induced clones late after vaccination.

This table comes from immunoSEQ multiplex PCR, and its TCRdb copy is limited to in-frame clones, with some not included. The sample shows 40,000 to 55,000 clones, 76% of them seen only once. About this clone itself: The antigen is unknown.

The germline CDR1 and CDR2 sequences are MNHNY and SVGAGI (reference sequence). Trimming left V 8 bases short and J 6 bases short, with 15 bases between. CDR3 size: 13 residues. Following 10 days of culture, CD4+ T cells were isolated. PCR-confirmed SARS-CoV-2 infection occurred in the person between March and December 2020. Vaccination of participants consisted of two doses of either the BNT162b2 or mRNA-1273 vaccine. IL-2 medium took the place of half the medium on both days 3 and 7. This material consisted of CD4+ T cells from PBMCs cultured without peptide, taken after COVID-19 vaccination. The receptor was derived from a human donor who had a prior SARS-CoV-2 infection. V is TRBV6-6 and J is TRBJ2-3, with D tentatively TRBD2 (5 bases). This CDR3 reads CASARRVLDTQYF. CDR3 coding DNA: TGTGCCAGCGCCCGGCGGGTCTTGGATACGCAGTATTTT.